This T cell receptor beta chain was sequenced in a study of blood T cell repertoires in COVID-19. As for the study in general: Samples taken during acute and convalescent COVID-19 were collected in the United States, Italy and Spain.

The length of the CDR3 is 16 residues. Germline CDR1 reads LNHDA; CDR2 reads SQIVND (reference sequence). V lost 6 bases and J lost 3; bases outside the gene matches: 9. Original methodology: How many nucleated cells were present was estimated from reference gene primer amplification. Some clones are missing from TCRdb's copy, which holds only in-frame ones; the method was immunoSEQ multiplex PCR. D and trimming were read from the DNA, whereas the V and J calls and clone size are those reported in that table. The sample has tens of thousands of clones; 80% to 90% are singletons. The rearrangement uses TRBV19 and TRBJ1-5; 9 bases are shared with TRBD1. The receptor's source is a woman of 80 years or more with acute or convalescent COVID-19. Sequences were obtained from peripheral blood. Here the CDR3 DNA reads TGTGCCAGTAGCCAAACAGGGGGCGCGAACAATCAGCCCCAGCATTTT. It translates to CASSQTGGANNQPQHF. The full variable domain, in which reference TRBV19 and TRBJ1-5 provide the parts outside the CDR3, is DGGITQSPKYLFRKEGQNVTLSCEQNLNHDAMYWYRQDPGQGLRLIYYSQIVNDFQKGDIAEGYSVSREKKESFPLTVTSAQKNPTAFYLCASSQTGGANNQPQHFGDGTRLSIL.